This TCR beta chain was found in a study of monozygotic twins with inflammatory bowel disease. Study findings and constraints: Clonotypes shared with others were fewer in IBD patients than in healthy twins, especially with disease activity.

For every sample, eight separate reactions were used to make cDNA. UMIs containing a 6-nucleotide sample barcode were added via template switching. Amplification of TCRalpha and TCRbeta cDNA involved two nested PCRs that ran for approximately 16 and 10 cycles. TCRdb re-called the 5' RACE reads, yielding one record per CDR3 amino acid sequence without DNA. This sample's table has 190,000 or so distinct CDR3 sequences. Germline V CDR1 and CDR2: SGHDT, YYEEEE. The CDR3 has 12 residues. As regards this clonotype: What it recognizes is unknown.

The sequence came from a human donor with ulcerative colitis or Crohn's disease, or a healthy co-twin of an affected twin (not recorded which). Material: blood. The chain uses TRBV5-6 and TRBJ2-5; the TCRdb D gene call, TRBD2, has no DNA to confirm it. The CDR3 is CASSDSGETQYF.